The 10 T cell receptor beta chains reported below all come from one sample, sequenced in a study of T-cell reconstitution after alpha-beta-depleted transplantation in children. Unique molecular identifiers featured in how the TCRbeta library was prepared. MiXCR was run by TCRdb on the PCR reads, yielding one entry per CDR3 protein. The sample includes some 520,000 distinct CDR3 sequences, 32% seen only once; the top ten take under 3%. Source: PBMCs from the stem cell graft donor, taken from the stem cell graft. The receptors derive from a human donor who donated a stem cell graft to a child with aplastic anemia.

This clonotype was observed a handful of times. The chain carries TRBV12-3 or TRBV12-4 and TRBJ2-2; perhaps TRBD2 as D (6 bases). V lost 7 bases to trimming and J lost 5 bases, with 11 bases between them. This CDR3 comprises 13 residues. The CDR3 loop reads CASTTGGTGELFF. The CDR3 bases are TGTGCCAGCACCACCGGGGGAACCGGGGAGCTGTTTTTT.

The chain uses TRBV5-5 and TRBJ2-2; 10 positions match TRBD1. CDR3 length equals 18 residues. Germline-derived CDR1 and CDR2 are SGHKS and YYEKEE (reference sequence). V dropped 0 bases and J dropped 1; count of bases not matched to a gene: 6. CDR3 in amino acids: CASSLGTGGVRNTGELFF. For the CDR3, the DNA is TGTGCCAGCAGCTTGGGGACAGGGGGTGTGAGGAACACCGGGGAGCTGTTTTTT. Looking up the rest from reference TRBV5-5 and TRBJ2-2 gives the full variable domain: DAGVTQSPTHLIKTRGQQVTLRCSPISGHKSVSWYQQVLGQGPQFIFQYYEKEERGRGNFPDRFSARQFPNYSSELNVNALLLGDSALYLCASSLGTGGVRNTGELFFGEGSRLTVL.

V is TRBV5-1 and J is TRBJ2-1, with 7 bases lining up with TRBD2. The V and J ends lost 0 bases and 7 bases, in that order; junction bases with no gene match: 4. This CDR3 comprises 14 residues. Germline-derived CDR1 and CDR2 are SGHRS and YFSETQ. The DNA for the CDR3 is TGCGCCAGCAGCTTGGGCGGGGGATCGAATGAGCAGTTCTTC. Protein product: CASSLGGGSNEQFF.

There are a few counts of this clonotype. The gene calls are TRBV12-5 and TRBJ1-5; a weak D match, TRBD1 (6 bases). V gave up 1 base and J gave up 0 bases, with 13 bases separating them. Germline assignment: CDR1 LGHNT and CDR2 FRNRAP. The CDR3 spans 17 residues. CDR3 region: CASGLGLGAYSNQPQHF. The CDR3 bases are TGTGCTAGTGGTTTGGGGTTGGGGGCCTATAGCAATCAGCCCCAGCATTTT.

V gene TRBV6-2 or TRBV6-3 combines with J gene TRBJ2-1, with 8 bases aligning to TRBD2. Per germline, CDR1 MNHEY and CDR2 SVGEGT. This CDR3 region has 17 residues. V shed 2 bases and J 3 bases; nucleotides not matched to a gene: 9. For the CDR3, the DNA is TGTGCCAGCAGTTACGGGGAGAGCGGGAGCGTCTACAATGAGCAGTTCTTC. Protein product: CASSYGESGSVYNEQFF.

This clonotype was seen more than once but under ten times. The J gene is TRBJ1-1, the V gene TRBV19; D call uncertain. Germline values: CDR1 LNHDA, CDR2 SQIVND (reference sequence). V shed 1 base and J shed 4 bases, with 1 base lying between them. CDR3 length: 11 residues. The CDR3 here is CASSIATEAFF. The CDR3 nucleotides read TGTGCCAGTAGTATAGCCACTGAAGCTTTCTTT.

V gene TRBV27 combines with J gene TRBJ2-7; maybe TRBD1 (6 bases). Germline CDR1 is MNHEY and CDR2 is SMNVEV (reference sequence). The CDR3 contains 14 residues. The V and J ends lost 4 bases and 2 bases respectively, with 12 bases between them. The CDR3 nucleotides are TGTGCCAGCAGTTCCGACAGGATTCCCTACGAGCAGTACTTC. Its translation: CASSSDRIPYEQYF.

This clonotype was counted only a few times. V is TRBV20-1 and J is TRBJ1-3; the D gene is possibly TRBD1 (6 bases). The CDR3 loop spans 13 amino acids. Germline V CDR1 and CDR2: DFQATT, SNEGSKA (reference sequence). Trimming left V 5 bases short and J 1 base short, with 9 bases between. The CDR3 nucleotides read TGCAGTGCTGTACAGGGATCTGGAAACACCATATATTTT. It is translated as CSAVQGSGNTIYF.

The chain employs TRBV20-1 and TRBJ2-7, with 9 bases fitting TRBD1. This CDR3 region has 15 residues. The junction had 5 bases not matched to a gene; V was cut back by 0 bases and J by 2 bases. The germline V gene encodes CDR1 DFQATT and CDR2 SNEGSKA (reference sequence). DNA of the CDR3: TGCAGTGCTAGAGACCCCGGGACAGGGCCCTACGAGCAGTACTTC. It codes for CSARDPGTGPYEQYF.

This clonotype was seen only a few times. The chain combines TRBV20-1 with TRBJ2-4; D remains unclear. Trimming took off 0 bases at V and 4 bases at J, with 7 bases between the two ends. Germline V gene sequence: CDR1 DFQATT, CDR2 SNEGSKA (reference sequence). The CDR3 has 13 amino acids. The CDR3 sequence: CSARDGSKNIQYF. CDR3 bases: TGCAGTGCTAGAGATGGTTCAAAAAACATTCAGTACTTC.